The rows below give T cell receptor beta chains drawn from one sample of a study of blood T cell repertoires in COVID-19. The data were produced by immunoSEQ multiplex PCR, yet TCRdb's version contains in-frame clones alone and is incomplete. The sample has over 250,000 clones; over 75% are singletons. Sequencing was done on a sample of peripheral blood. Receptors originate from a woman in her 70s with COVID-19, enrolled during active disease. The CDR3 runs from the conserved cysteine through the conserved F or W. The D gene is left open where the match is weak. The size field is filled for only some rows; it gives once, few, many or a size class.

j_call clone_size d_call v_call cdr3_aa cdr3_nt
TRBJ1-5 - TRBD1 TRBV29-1 CSVALTGSGYQPQHF TGCAGCGTTGCCTTGACAGGGTCTGGGTATCAGCCCCAGCATTTT
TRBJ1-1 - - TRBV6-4 CASRGPFREAFF TGTGCCAGCAGGGGCCCATTCAGGGAAGCTTTCTTT
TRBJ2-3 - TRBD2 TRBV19 CASTDPGLAKDTQYF TGTGCCAGTACCGATCCCGGACTAGCGAAAGATACGCAGTATTTT
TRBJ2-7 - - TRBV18 CASSTGTGYEQYF TGTGCCAGCTCAACCGGGACTGGCTACGAGCAGTACTTC
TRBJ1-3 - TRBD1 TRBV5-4 CASSSDRGAGNTIYF TGTGCCAGCAGCAGTGACAGGGGTGCTGGAAACACCATATATTTT
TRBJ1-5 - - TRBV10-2 CASSDLVGGYSNQPQHF TGCGCCAGCAGTGACCTGGTCGGGGGTTATAGCAATCAGCCCCAGCATTTT
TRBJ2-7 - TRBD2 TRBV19 CASSSASGTSYEQYF TGTGCCAGTAGTTCGGCTAGCGGGACGTCCTACGAGCAGTACTTC
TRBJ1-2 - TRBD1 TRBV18 CASSGTGGAQGYTF TGTGCCAGCTCGGGGACAGGGGGCGCTCAAGGCTACACCTTC
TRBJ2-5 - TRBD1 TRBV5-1 CASSRTGTGGETQYF TGCGCCAGCAGCCGGACCGGGACAGGGGGGGAGACCCAGTACTTC
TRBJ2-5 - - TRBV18 CASSPPGRGLETQYF TGTGCCAGCTCACCACCGGGTCGAGGTCTAGAGACCCAGTACTTC
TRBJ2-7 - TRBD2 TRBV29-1 CSVSGTSGSPSHF TGCAGCGTTTCCGGGACTAGCGGGAGCCCCAGCCACTTC
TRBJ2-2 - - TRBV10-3 CAISESSSGTAGELFF TGTGCCATCAGTGAGTCGTCGTCAGGTACCGCCGGGGAGCTGTTTTTT
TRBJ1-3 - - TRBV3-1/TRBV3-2 CASSQEGVSGNTIYF TGTGCCAGCAGCCAAGAAGGAGTGTCTGGAAACACCATATATTTT
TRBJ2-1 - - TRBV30 CAWSVRGSSYNEQFF TGTGCCTGGAGTGTAAGGGGGAGCTCCTACAATGAGCAGTTCTTC
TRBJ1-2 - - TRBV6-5 CASDLGEFGGYTF TGTGCCAGCGACTTAGGGGAATTTGGTGGCTACACCTTC
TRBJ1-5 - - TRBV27 CASSNNRNPYSNQPQHF TGTGCCAGCAGTAATAACAGAAATCCGTATAGCAATCAGCCCCAGCATTTT
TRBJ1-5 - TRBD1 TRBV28 CASRPQGGYYQPQHF TGTGCCAGCAGGCCACAGGGGGGGTATTATCAGCCCCAGCATTTT
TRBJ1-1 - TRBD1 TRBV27 CASSFQGAANTEAFF TGTGCCAGCAGTTTTCAGGGGGCGGCTAACACTGAAGCTTTCTTT
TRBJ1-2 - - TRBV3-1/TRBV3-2 CASSQAMGGCGYTF TGTGCCAGCAGCCAGGCGATGGGGGGTTGTGGCTACACCTTC
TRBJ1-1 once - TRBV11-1 CASSIRENTEAFF TGTGCCAGCAGCATCAGGGAGAACACTGAAGCTTTCTTT
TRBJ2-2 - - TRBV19 CASSISTGELFF TGTGCCAGTAGTATCTCTACCGGGGAGCTGTTTTTT
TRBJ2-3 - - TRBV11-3 CASTKRGTSGTDTQYF TGTGCCAGCACGAAGAGGGGGACCTCGGGCACAGATACGCAGTATTTT
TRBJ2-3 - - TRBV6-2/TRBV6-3 CASSGRDTQYF TGTGCCAGCAGTGGCAGGGATACGCAGTATTTT
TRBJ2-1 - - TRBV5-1 CASSLAGSYNEQFF TGCGCCAGCAGCTTGGCCGGGAGCTACAATGAGCAGTTCTTC
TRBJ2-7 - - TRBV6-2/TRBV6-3 CASSPGIYEQYF TGTGCCAGCAGTCCCGGGATTTACGAGCAGTACTTC
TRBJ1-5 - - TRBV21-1 CATPRSRDRVDQPQHF TGTGCCACACCGAGAAGCCGGGACAGGGTTGATCAGCCCCAGCATTTT
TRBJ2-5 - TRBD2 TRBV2 CASSGVRGVEETQYF TGTGCCAGCAGTGGGGTACGGGGGGTAGAGGAGACCCAGTACTTC
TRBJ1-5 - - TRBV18 CASSPQGAWQPQHF TGTGCCAGCTCACCACAAGGGGCGTGGCAGCCCCAGCATTTT
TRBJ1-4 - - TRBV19 CASSGARYEKLFF TGTGCCAGTAGTGGGGCGCGGTATGAAAAACTGTTTTTT
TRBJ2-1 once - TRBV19 CASSITGKEQFF TGTGCCAGTAGTATAACAGGGAAGGAGCAGTTCTTC
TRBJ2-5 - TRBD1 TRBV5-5 CASSRTGQETQETQYF TGTGCCAGCAGCAGAACGGGACAGGAAACCCAAGAGACCCAGTACTTC
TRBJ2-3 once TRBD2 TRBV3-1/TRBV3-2 CASSQDSGRASTDTQYF TGTGCCAGCAGCCAAGATTCGGGGAGGGCCTCCACAGATACGCAGTATTTT
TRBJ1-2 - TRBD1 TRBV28 CASSIGQGDGYTF TGTGCCAGCAGTATTGGACAGGGGGATGGCTACACCTTC
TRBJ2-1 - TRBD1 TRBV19 CASSSRGDRGRGHSYNEQFF TGTGCCAGTAGTTCCCGGGGGGACAGGGGGCGCGGGCACTCCTACAATGAGCAGTTCTTC
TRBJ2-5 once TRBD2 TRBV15 CATSRGNSGRGQETQYF TGTGCCACCAGCAGAGGCAATAGCGGGAGGGGGCAAGAGACCCAGTACTTC
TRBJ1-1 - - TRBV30 CAWSMGGRTEAFF TGTGCCTGGAGTATGGGGGGGCGGACTGAAGCTTTCTTT
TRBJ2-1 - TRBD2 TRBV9 CASSAGLAGSSSYNEQFF TGTGCCAGCAGCGCGGGACTAGCGGGGTCAAGCTCCTACAATGAGCAGTTCTTC
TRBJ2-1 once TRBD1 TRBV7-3 CASSTIAQGAEEQFF TGTGCCAGCAGCACAATTGCTCAGGGGGCAGAAGAGCAGTTCTTC
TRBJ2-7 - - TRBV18 CASSPDGEGYEQYF TGTGCCAGCTCACCGGACGGGGAAGGCTACGAGCAGTACTTC
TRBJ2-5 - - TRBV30 CAWSVLFETQYF TGTGCCTGGAGTGTACTTTTTGAGACCCAGTACTTC
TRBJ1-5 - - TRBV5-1 CASSPNQGNQPQHF TGCGCCAGCAGCCCGAACCAGGGCAATCAGCCCCAGCATTTT
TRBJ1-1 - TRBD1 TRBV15 CATSRGQGYTEAFF TGTGCCACCAGCAGAGGACAGGGGTACACTGAAGCTTTCTTT
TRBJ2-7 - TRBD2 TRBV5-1 CASSLVFGLAGRYEQYF TGCGCCAGCAGCTTGGTTTTTGGACTAGCGGGTCGGTACGAGCAGTACTTC
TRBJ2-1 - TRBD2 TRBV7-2 CASSLRRGSGRREQFF TGTGCCAGCAGCCTACGAAGGGGTAGCGGGAGGCGTGAGCAGTTCTTC
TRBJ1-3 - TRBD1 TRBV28 CASSKQGSGNTIYF TGTGCCAGCAGTAAACAGGGGTCTGGAAACACCATATATTTT
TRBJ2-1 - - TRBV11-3 CASSSRDYRSYNEQFF TGTGCCAGCAGCTCCCGAGACTATCGCTCCTACAATGAGCAGTTCTTC
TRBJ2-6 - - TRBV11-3 CASSKGASGANVLTF TGTGCCAGCAGCAAAGGGGCCTCTGGGGCCAACGTCCTGACTTTC
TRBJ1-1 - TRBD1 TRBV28 CASRAGGTEAFF TGTGCCAGCAGGGCAGGGGGCACTGAAGCTTTCTTT
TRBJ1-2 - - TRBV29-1 CSVALNYGYTF TGCAGCGTTGCACTAAACTATGGCTACACCTTC
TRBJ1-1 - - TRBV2 CASSFVPGAFF TGTGCCAGCAGTTTCGTCCCGGGGGCTTTCTTT
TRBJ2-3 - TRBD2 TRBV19 CASRMVAGGNPDTQYF TGTGCCAGTAGAATGGTAGCGGGAGGGAATCCTGATACGCAGTATTTT
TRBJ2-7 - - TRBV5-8 CASSLPGTLSYEQYF TGTGCCAGCAGCCTTCCCGGGACACTTTCCTACGAGCAGTACTTC
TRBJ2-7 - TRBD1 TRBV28 CASRTGQPYEQYF TGTGCCAGCCGGACAGGTCAACCTTACGAGCAGTACTTC
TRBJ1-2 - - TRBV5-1 CASRFEDNYGYTF TGCGCCAGCAGATTTGAGGATAACTATGGCTACACCTTC
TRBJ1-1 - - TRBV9 CASSGRGGKLNTEAFF TGTGCCAGCAGCGGCAGGGGCGGCAAATTGAACACTGAAGCTTTCTTT
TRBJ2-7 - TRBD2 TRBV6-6 CASSQHRTSGRRVVSYEQYF TGTGCCAGCAGCCAACATCGGACTAGCGGGAGACGAGTGGTTTCCTACGAGCAGTACTTC
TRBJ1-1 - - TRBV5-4 CASSLIGPGTEAFF TGTGCCAGCAGCTTGATAGGCCCGGGGACTGAAGCTTTCTTT
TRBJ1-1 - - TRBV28 CASRLGQSIEAFF TGTGCCAGCAGGCTAGGACAGAGCATCGAAGCTTTCTTT
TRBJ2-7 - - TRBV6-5 CASHDYTREQYF TGTGCCAGCCACGATTATACGCGGGAGCAGTACTTC